Listed here are 21 T cell receptor beta chains from one sample, sequenced in a study of OX40 agonist ivuxolimab in advanced cancers. Here immunoSEQ multiplex PCR was the method, and the copy in TCRdb shows in-frame clones only, minus some. The repertoire consists of about 94,000 clones, with approximately 94% occurring once and the leading ten covering less than 0.2%. The sample here was CD4+ or CD8+ T cells sorted from blood, taken in a trial of the OX40 agonist ivuxolimab. These TCRs come from an adult with an advanced solid tumor such as melanoma, head and neck, liver or kidney cancer.

This chain joins TRBV6-1 and TRBJ1-2; D gene unclear. Germline assignment: CDR1 MNHNS and CDR2 SASEGT. This CDR3 is built from 13 residues. Trimming left V 3 bases short and J 5 bases short, with 10 bases between. For the CDR3, the DNA is TGTGCCAGCAGTGAGCGGGTCGGGTATGGCTACACCTTC. It is translated as CASSERVGYGYTF.

The rearrangement uses TRBV7-3 and TRBJ2-5; tentative D call: TRBD2 (5 bases). Near its end, the DNA agrees better with TRBJ2-7, so the J call may be wrong. The germline V gene encodes CDR1 SGHTA and CDR2 FQGTGA. The CDR3 runs 14 residues. The CDR3 DNA follows: TGTGCCAGCAGCTTTGCGGGTTCCTCCTACGAGCAGTACTTC. Amino acid sequence: CASSFAGSSYEQYF.

DNA for the CDR3: TGTGCCAGCAGCGTTAGGGACACCGGGGAGCTGTTTTTT. It translates to CASSVRDTGELFF. The V and J genes are TRBV9 and TRBJ2-2; no reliable D call. Per germline, CDR1 SGDLS and CDR2 YYNGEE. The CDR3 runs 13 residues. Trimming removed 2 bases at V and 3 bases at J, with 5 bases between.

V and J are TRBV9 and TRBJ2-3, with TRBD2 identical over 7 bases. Germline values: CDR1 SGDLS, CDR2 YYNGEE. The V gene end was trimmed by 0 bases and the J gene end by 3 bases; junction bases not matched to a gene: 10. The CDR3 sequence is 17 residues long. CDR3 sequence (DNA): TGTGCCAGCAGCGTAGGTGGGAGGGCCCAGCTAACAGATACGCAGTATTTT. It translates to CASSVGGRAQLTDTQYF.

J is TRBJ1-1 and V is TRBV11-2, with a weak D call TRBD1 (6 bases). The CDR3 is 12 amino acids. Germline assignment: CDR1 SGHAT and CDR2 FQNNGV. V was shortened by 5 bases and J by 11 bases, with 15 bases between the two germline ends. The chain's CDR3 is CASSLNRVWAFF. CDR3 DNA: TGTGCCAGCAGCCTCAACAGGGTTTGGGCTTTCTTT.

This clone appeared once. The J gene is TRBJ1-4, the V gene TRBV11-2; D unclear. V lost 0 bases to trimming and J lost 5 bases, with 13 bases between them. This CDR3 has 16 residues. Germline-derived CDR1 and CDR2 are SGHAT and FQNNGV. CDR3 region: CASSLDRAFDNEKLFF. CDR3 in DNA: TGTGCCAGCAGCTTAGATAGGGCCTTTGACAATGAAAAACTGTTTTTT.

The genes are TRBV12-5 and TRBJ2-3; possible D gene TRBD1, 5 bases. This CDR3 has 15 residues. Per the germline V gene, CDR1 is LGHNT and CDR2 is FRNRAP. Between the trimmed V and J ends, which lost 1 base and 2 bases, there was a span of 10 bases. The DNA of the CDR3 is TGTGCTAGTGGTTTGGGGCAGGGCCTCACAGATACGCAGTATTTT. It is translated as CASGLGQGLTDTQYF.

This rearrangement joins TRBV27 to TRBJ1-2; D might be TRBD1 (6 bases). The CDR3 has 18 amino acids. Trimming took off 3 bases at V and 4 bases at J, with 24 bases between the two ends. The germline V gene encodes CDR1 MNHEY and CDR2 SMNVEV (reference sequence). The CDR3 DNA sequence: TGTGCCAGCAGTTTGATAGAGGGGGACTTCGGGGGACTCTATGGCTACACCTTC. It encodes CASSLIEGDFGGLYGYTF.

The CDR3 protein is CASSLTGTASPEQYF. CDR3 bases: TGTGCCAGCAGTTTAACCGGGACAGCCTCCCCCGAGCAGTACTTC. V is TRBV27 and J is TRBJ2-7; 7 positions agree with TRBD1. Looked up from germline, CDR1 is MNHEY and CDR2 is SMNVEV (reference sequence). The CDR3 totals 15 residues. V was pared by 2 bases and J by 6 bases, with 10 bases of the junction left unmatched.

CDR3 protein: CASSDQGSSGEQYF. CDR3 coding DNA: TGTGCCAGCTCAGACCAGGGTTCCTCTGGCGAGCAGTACTTC. This chain links TRBV18 with TRBJ2-7, with D possibly matching TRBD1 (5 bases). Trimming removed 5 bases at V and 6 bases at J, with 17 bases between. Looked up from germline, CDR1 is KGHSH and CDR2 is LQKENI. The CDR3 consists of 14 residues.

This clone was seen a handful of times. The V and J genes are TRBV6-4 and TRBJ1-5, with a weak D call TRBD1 (5 bases). Germline CDR1 and CDR2: MRHNA and SNTAGT. The CDR3 is 14 amino acids. V lost 4 bases and J lost 6, with 13 bases in between. DNA of the CDR3: TGTGCCAGCAGTGTCCTAGCAGGGAGTCAGCCCCAGCATTTT. It specifies CASSVLAGSQPQHF.

The V gene is TRBV15, the J gene TRBJ1-4; D call uncertain. Trimming took 0 bases from V and 4 from J, leaving 15 bases between them. The germline CDR1 and CDR2 sequences are LNHNV and YYDKDF (reference sequence). The length of the CDR3 is 17 residues. The CDR3 sequence is CATSRDSRRIGNEKLFF. CDR3 bases: TGTGCCACCAGCAGAGATTCCAGGAGGATTGGTAATGAAAAACTGTTTTTT.

This rearrangement joins TRBV4-3 to TRBJ2-3; maybe TRBD2 (6 bases). The length of the CDR3 is 18 residues. Germline-derived CDR1 and CDR2 are LGHNA and YSLEER. Trimming shortened V by 1 base and J by 3 bases, and 20 bases separated the two germline ends. Here the CDR3 reads CASSQGAGSRGWTDTQYF. CDR3 in DNA: TGCGCCAGCAGCCAAGGCGCCGGGAGTCGGGGATGGACAGATACGCAGTATTTT.

The V gene is TRBV5-1, the J gene TRBJ2-7, with a tentative D call TRBD2 (6 bases). This CDR3 contains 15 residues. Germline V gene data show CDR1 as SGHRS and CDR2 as YFSETQ. V was shortened by 3 bases and J by 0 bases, with 13 bases between the two germline ends. The CDR3 sequence is CASSSGLFTSYEQYF. In nucleotides, the CDR3 is TGCGCCAGCAGCTCGGGACTTTTTACCTCCTACGAGCAGTACTTC.

The chain carries TRBV9 and TRBJ2-5, with D hard to call. This CDR3 region has 14 residues. The V end lost 0 bases, the J end lost 4 bases, and 10 bases lay between the germline ends. Germline-derived CDR1 and CDR2 are SGDLS and YYNGEE. The CDR3 protein is CASSVEVNGETQYF. CDR3 coding DNA: TGTGCCAGCAGCGTAGAGGTGAACGGAGAGACCCAGTACTTC. Full variable domain (remainder filled in from reference TRBV9 and TRBJ2-5): DSGVTQTPKHLITATGQRVTLRCSPRSGDLSVYWYQQSLDQGLQFLIQYYNGEERAKGNILERFSAQQFPDLHSELNLSSLELGDSALYFCASSVEVNGETQYFGPGTRLLVL.

The V call is TRBV7-3, the J call TRBJ1-2; maybe TRBD1 (5 bases). The CDR3 sequence is 13 residues long. The V end was cut by 3 bases, the J end by 8 bases, with 13 bases between. Germline V gives CDR1 SGHTA, CDR2 FQGTGA. The CDR3 is CASSLGPGSGYTF. As DNA, the CDR3 is TGTGCCAGCAGCTTGGGACCCGGATCGGGCTACACCTTC. The full variable domain, in which reference TRBV7-3 and TRBJ1-2 provide the parts outside the CDR3, is GAGVSQTPSNKVTEKGKYVELRCDPISGHTALYWYRQSLGQGPEFLIYFQGTGAADDSGLPNDRFFAVRPEGSVSTLKIQRTERGDSAVYLCASSLGPGSGYTFGSGTRLTVV.

The gene calls are TRBV9 and TRBJ2-3; maybe TRBD1 (6 bases). The V gene's germline CDR1 is SGDLS and CDR2 YYNGEE. This CDR3 is 16 amino acids long. Deletions cut 2 bases from V and 0 bases from J, with 13 bases between. In DNA form, the CDR3 reads TGTGCCAGCAGCGTTGGTGGACAGACAAGCACAGATACGCAGTATTTT. Protein sequence: CASSVGGQTSTDTQYF.

The gene calls are TRBV6-5 and TRBJ2-7; perhaps TRBD2 as D (5 bases). The CDR3 covers 13 residues. CDR1 and CDR2 (germline): MNHEY, SVGAGI. Trimming stripped 0 bases from V and 7 bases from J, with 10 bases between. The CDR3 DNA reads TGTGCCAGCAGTTACTCAAATACGGGGGAGCAGTACTTC. This sequence encodes CASSYSNTGEQYF.

The chain links TRBV5-1 to TRBJ1-1; D is perhaps TRBD1 (5 bases). This CDR3 region has 18 residues. Germline V lookup: CDR1 SGHRS, CDR2 YFSETQ. Deletions cut 4 bases from V and 1 base from J, with 23 bases between. CDR3 in amino acids: CASSQPGVGGVRNTEAFF. The DNA for the CDR3 is TGCGCCAGCAGCCAACCCGGGGTCGGGGGGGTAAGGAACACTGAAGCTTTCTTT.

The rearrangement uses TRBV18 and TRBJ1-5; TRBD1 matches at 8 bases. With V trimmed by 6 bases and J by 5 bases, 6 bases remained unmatched. This CDR3 has 14 residues. Germline V gene sequence: CDR1 KGHSH, CDR2 LQKENI. Here the CDR3 DNA reads TGTGCCAGCTCGCCGACAGGGGATGATCAGCCCCAGCATTTT. Translation: CASSPTGDDQPQHF.

The chain employs TRBV7-2 and TRBJ2-1, with TRBD2 identical over 9 bases. Germline V gene data show CDR1 as SGHTA and CDR2 as FQGNSA. The length of the CDR3 is 13 residues. Germline trimming cut 9 bases from V and 5 bases from J; bases unmatched to any gene: 5. CDR3 protein: CASTTSGHNEQFF. CDR3 DNA: TGTGCCAGTACGACTAGCGGTCACAATGAGCAGTTCTTC.